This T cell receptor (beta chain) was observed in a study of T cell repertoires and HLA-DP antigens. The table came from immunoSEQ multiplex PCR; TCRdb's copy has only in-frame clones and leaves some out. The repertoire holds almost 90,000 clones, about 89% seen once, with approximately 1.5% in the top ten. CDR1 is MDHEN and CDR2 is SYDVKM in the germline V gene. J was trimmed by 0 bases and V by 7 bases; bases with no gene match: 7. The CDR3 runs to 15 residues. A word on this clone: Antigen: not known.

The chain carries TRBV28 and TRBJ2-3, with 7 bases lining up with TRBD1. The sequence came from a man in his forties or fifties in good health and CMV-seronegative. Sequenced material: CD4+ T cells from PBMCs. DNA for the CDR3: TGTGCCAGCATTCCCACAGGGGCTAGCACAGATACGCAGTATTTT. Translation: CASIPTGASTDTQYF. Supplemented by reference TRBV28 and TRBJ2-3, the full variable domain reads DVKVTQSSRYLVKRTGEKVFLECVQDMDHENMFWYRQDPGLGLRLIYFSYDVKMKEKGDIPEGYSVSREKKERFSLILESASTNQTSMYLCASIPTGASTDTQYFGPGTRLTVL.